Following are 28 T cell receptor beta chains from one sample sequenced in a study of T-cell reconstitution after alpha-beta-depleted transplantation in children (dated by TCRdb to the mid-2010s). Library generation was performed with PCR. TCRdb records Illumina HiSeq 2500 as the sequencer. TCR libraries were prepared with molecular barcoding, using unique molecular identifiers to normalize TCRbeta repertoire quantification. The public reads were reprocessed in TCRdb via fastp at Q25 and MiXCR, keeping in-frame beta chains. Every entry covers one CDR3 protein and lists the most common genes and DNA from its rows. This sample has around 300,000 distinct CDR3 sequences in its table, and around 10% of those were observed once. Jointly, the top ten make up around 7.5% of the sample. Interpreted using the paper, the treatment or condition label stands for: allogeneic hematopoietic cell transplantation with graft depleted of TCRalphabeta T cells and CD19 B cells.

The sample was PBMCs, taken before TCRalphabeta/CD19-depleted stem cell transplant. All receptors come from a boy younger than two with acute myeloid leukemia, due to receive a stem cell transplant.

There are many counts of this clonotype. The rearrangement joins TRBV5-1 to TRBJ2-7, with D perhaps given as TRBD1 or TRBD2 (5 bases each). CDR3 size: 15 residues. The V gene lost 8 bases and the J gene lost 0 bases, with 18 bases spanning the gap. Germline lookup yields CDR1 SGHRS and CDR2 YFSETQ. CDR3 sequence (DNA): TGCGCCAGTAGCCTGATGGGGGAGAGCTCCTACGAGCAGTACTTC. Translated, it gives CASSLMGESSYEQYF.

This clonotype has just a few counts. The chain employs TRBV19 and TRBJ2-1; 9 positions match TRBD2. V lost 4 bases and J lost 5; bases outside the gene matches: 6. Per germline, CDR1 LNHDA and CDR2 SQIVND (reference sequence). The CDR3 contains 15 residues. In DNA form, the CDR3 reads TGTGCCAGTAGTAGGGGACTAGCTTCTAACAATGAGCAGTTCTTC. Translated: CASSRGLASNNEQFF.

This clonotype was seen ten or more times. The chain is built from TRBV20-1 and TRBJ2-5; 10 nucleotides match TRBD2. The germline V gene has CDR1 DFQATT and CDR2 SNEGSKA (reference sequence). V dropped 4 bases and J dropped 5; count of bases not matched to a gene: 13. This CDR3 spans 16 amino acids. The CDR3 bases are TGCAGTGCTAAATTTGCCAGCGGGGGGGCTAAGGAGACCCAGTACTTC. This translates into CSAKFASGGAKETQYF.

This clonotype was picked up a small number of times. This chain connects TRBV7-8 to TRBJ2-7, with 8 bases that match TRBD2. Germline V gene sequence: CDR1 SGHVS, CDR2 FQNEAQ. This CDR3 has 15 amino acids. J lost 7 bases, V lost 5 bases, and 13 bases had no gene match. The CDR3 spells CASSLEASGFREQYF. As DNA, the CDR3 is TGTGCCAGCAGCCTAGAGGCTAGCGGGTTCAGGGAGCAGTACTTC.

This clonotype was seen repeatedly, ten times or more. The chain is built from TRBV7-3 and TRBJ2-5; 10 bases fit TRBD2. The CDR3 extends over 15 amino acids. From germline, CDR1 is SGHTA and CDR2 FQGTGA. V lost 6 bases and J lost 5; bases outside the gene matches: 9. In DNA, the CDR3 is TGTGCCAGCAGGCGCGCTAGCGGGAGTGCGGAGACCCAGTACTTC. It yields the protein CASRRASGSAETQYF.

In its sample, this clonotype was seen many times. This chain links TRBV7-8 with TRBJ2-1; 13 bases fit TRBD2. J lost 6 bases, V lost 5 bases, and 10 bases had no gene match. CDR1 and CDR2 (germline): SGHVS, FQNEAQ. The CDR3 totals 17 residues. The CDR3 loop reads CASSILAGGLVGNEQFF. CDR3 nucleotides: TGTGCCAGCAGCATACTAGCGGGGGGGCTGGTAGGCAATGAGCAGTTCTTC.

This clonotype was counted many times. CDR3 nucleotides: TGTGCCAGCAGTTATCGGAGTTCTTTCACGGATACGCAGTATTTT. It encodes CASSYRSSFTDTQYF. The genes are TRBV28 and TRBJ2-3; D ambiguous. V was clipped by 4 bases and J by 6 bases, with 17 bases between them. The CDR3 has 15 residues. Per germline, CDR1 MDHEN and CDR2 SYDVKM.

The CDR3 nucleotides read TGTGCCAGCAGTCCCCCGTCGGGAAGAGGGGGAGGGTATAATGAAAAACTGTTTTTT. This sequence encodes CASSPPSGRGGGYNEKLFF. The V gene is TRBV28, the J gene TRBJ1-4, with D perhaps TRBD1 (6 bases). The CDR3 runs 19 residues. V lost 5 bases and J 4 bases, leaving 26 bases between the germline ends. The germline gives CDR1 MDHEN, CDR2 SYDVKM.

The chain couples TRBV25-1 to TRBJ2-1, with 14 bases that match TRBD2. This CDR3 has 21 residues. CDR1 and CDR2 from the germline V gene are MGHDK and SYGVNS. The junction had 26 bases not matched to a gene; V was cut back by 8 bases and J by 8 bases. As DNA, the CDR3 is TGTGCCAGCGGGGGCCTCAGGTTGGGGACTAGCGGGGGCGCCCCGGGTGATGAGCAGTTCTTC. Protein: CASGGLRLGTSGGAPGDEQFF.

The chain couples TRBV2 to TRBJ2-3; D might be TRBD2 (6 bases). The germline V gene has CDR1 SNHLY and CDR2 FYNNEI. The CDR3 contains 18 residues. V was cut by 7 bases and J by 2 bases, with 25 bases left in between. CDR3 DNA: TGTGCCAGCATCGGGTGGCGTGTGGGGAGGAGGGTCACAGATACGCAGTATTTT. Protein: CASIGWRVGRRVTDTQYF.

The chain joins TRBV29-1 to TRBJ1-4; 7 nucleotides agree with TRBD1. Germline CDR1 is SQVTM and CDR2 is ANQGSEA. The CDR3 consists of 14 residues. V lost 6 bases, J lost 8 bases, and 12 bases stayed unmatched. The CDR3 loop is CSVLRQGASEKLFF. In DNA, the CDR3 is TGCAGCGTGCTTAGACAGGGCGCAAGCGAAAAACTGTTTTTT.

The table lists this clonotype with many counts. CDR3 sequence (DNA): TGTGCCAGCAGCTCACCCCTCCACTTT. Encoded protein: CASSSPLHF. The V and J genes are TRBV3-1 and TRBJ1-6; the D is unclear. Germline V lookup: CDR1 LGHDT, CDR2 YNNKEL (reference sequence). The CDR3 consists of 9 residues. The V and J ends lost 5 bases and 10 bases respectively, with 0 bases between them.

This clonotype was picked up many times. The gene calls are TRBV29-1 and TRBJ2-2, with a tentative D call TRBD2 (6 bases). With 5 bases removed from V and 1 base from J, the gap between germline ends came to 11 bases. The CDR3 consists of 14 residues. Germline lookup yields CDR1 SQVTM and CDR2 ANQGSEA. Here the CDR3 DNA reads TGCAGCGTTACGGGACTCATGAACACCGGGGAGCTGTTTTTT. It is translated as CSVTGLMNTGELFF.

Many counts were recorded for this clonotype. This CDR3 reads CASSFRTNIQYF. CDR3 bases: TGTGCCAGCAGCTTTCGGACAAACATTCAGTACTTC. V gene TRBV5-5 combines with J gene TRBJ2-4; D unresolved. Trimming shortened V by 2 bases and J by 6 bases, and 6 bases separated the two germline ends. This CDR3 contains 12 residues. Germline V CDR1 and CDR2: SGHKS, YYEKEE (reference sequence). The complete variable domain, with remaining parts taken from reference TRBV5-5 and TRBJ2-4, reads DAGVTQSPTHLIKTRGQQVTLRCSPISGHKSVSWYQQVLGQGPQFIFQYYEKEERGRGNFPDRFSARQFPNYSSELNVNALLLGDSALYLCASSFRTNIQYFGAGTRLSVL.

This clonotype was seen repeatedly, ten times or more. The J gene is TRBJ2-2, the V gene TRBV9; TRBD2 agrees at 11 bases. The length of the CDR3 is 16 residues. Per germline, CDR1 SGDLS and CDR2 YYNGEE. J lost 7 bases, V lost 4 bases, and 9 bases had no gene match. The chain's CDR3 is CASSPLAGGPVGELFF. CDR3 bases: TGTGCCAGCAGCCCTTTAGCGGGGGGGCCTGTCGGGGAGCTGTTTTTT.

In this sample, this clonotype turned up many times. This chain links TRBV5-5 with TRBJ1-1, with 8 bases identical to TRBD1. Germline V gene lookup returns CDR1 SGHKS and CDR2 YYEKEE (reference sequence). The junction had 9 bases not matched to a gene; V was cut back by 3 bases and J by 8 bases. CDR3 length equals 14 residues. The CDR3 region is CASSYRDRTGEAFF. CDR3 sequence (DNA): TGTGCCAGCAGCTACAGGGACAGGACTGGGGAAGCTTTCTTT.

This clonotype was seen ten or more times. J is TRBJ2-1 and V is TRBV20-1, with D unclear. The CDR3 is 14 residues long. With 3 bases removed from V and 4 bases from J, the gap between germline ends came to 13 bases. In germline, CDR1 is DFQATT, CDR2 SNEGSKA (reference sequence). Written as DNA, the CDR3 is TGCAGTGCTAGGGAGTCTTACGGTTACAATGAGCAGTTCTTC. Translating it yields CSARESYGYNEQFF.

The table lists this clonotype with a few counts. The chain joins TRBV20-1 to TRBJ2-7, with 8 nucleotides matching TRBD2. The CDR3 runs to 15 residues. The V gene's germline CDR1 is DFQATT and CDR2 SNEGSKA (reference sequence). V shed 4 bases, J shed 3 bases, and the junction held 11 bases outside the gene matches. CDR3 sequence (DNA): TGCAGTGCTAAAGGGCCGGGGGGGCCTTTCTACGAGCAGTACTTC. It is translated as CSAKGPGGPFYEQYF.

This clonotype was seen many times. J is TRBJ1-6 and V is TRBV5-4; TRBD1 agrees at 8 bases. Trimming cost V 3 bases and J 8 bases; bases outside gene matches: 7. Germline lookup yields CDR1 SGHNT and CDR2 YYREEE (reference sequence). The CDR3 has 15 amino acids. The CDR3 is CASSSDRGGDSPLHF. The CDR3 DNA follows: TGTGCCAGCAGCTCTGACAGGGGAGGAGATTCACCCCTCCACTTT.

Regarding this clonotype: One base away lies a much larger clone, so this may be a sequencing read error. The chain is built from TRBV4-2 and TRBJ2-3; 11 bases agree with TRBD2. Germline loops: CDR1 LGHNA, CDR2 YNFKEQ. The CDR3 has 17 residues. The CDR3: CASNRFGLAGGTDTHYF. The CDR3 DNA reads as TGTGCCAGCAACCGATTCGGACTAGCGGGCGGCACAGATACGCATTATTTT.

With respect to this clonotype: A single base separates this from a much larger clone, so it may be a read error. The chain carries TRBV29-1 and TRBJ2-7; D is perhaps TRBD1 or TRBD2 (6 bases each). The germline CDR1 and CDR2 sequences are SQVTM and ANQGSEA. The CDR3 runs 13 residues. This CDR3 reads CSVRGTIAYEQCF. The CDR3 nucleotides are TGCAGCGTCCGCGGGACAATCGCCTACGAGCAGTGCTTC.

This clonotype was observed a few times. The rearrangement uses TRBV7-9 and TRBJ1-2; D not resolved. CDR3 length: 13 amino acids. Germline V CDR1 and CDR2: SEHNR, FQNEAQ (reference sequence). Trimming cost V 1 base and J 8 bases, with 11 bases left between them. Here the CDR3 DNA reads TGTGCCAGCAGCTTAGAAGGCGGGGAAGGCTACACCTTC. Translating it yields CASSLEGGEGYTF.

This sequence joins TRBV6-1 and TRBJ1-4; TRBD1 is a possible D gene (5 bases). Trimming stripped 6 bases from V and 13 bases from J, with 18 bases between. The CDR3 loop spans 13 amino acids. The V gene's germline CDR1 is MNHNS and CDR2 SASEGT. This CDR3 reads CASSRGEGMGLFF. DNA of the CDR3: TGTGCCAGCAGCCGAGGGGAGGGTATGGGACTGTTTTTT.

This clonotype was picked up many times. The gene calls are TRBV9 and TRBJ2-1; D uncertain. Germline-derived CDR1 and CDR2 are SGDLS and YYNGEE. The CDR3 sequence is 16 residues long. V was pared by 4 bases and J by 6 bases, with 20 bases between. CDR3 coding DNA: TGTGCCAGCAGCCCTCGTGGGCGAGACTTCTCCAATGAGCAGTTCTTC. This sequence encodes CASSPRGRDFSNEQFF. Full variable domain (remainder filled in from reference TRBV9 and TRBJ2-1): DSGVTQTPKHLITATGQRVTLRCSPRSGDLSVYWYQQSLDQGLQFLIQYYNGEERAKGNILERFSAQQFPDLHSELNLSSLELGDSALYFCASSPRGRDFSNEQFFGPGTRLTVL.

Ten or more counts support this clonotype. The chain recombines TRBV12-3 or TRBV12-4 with TRBJ2-5; D remains ambiguous. Deletions cut 5 bases from V and 2 bases from J, with 9 bases between. CDR3 length: 13 residues. The chain's CDR3 is CASSPASQETQYF. In DNA, the CDR3 is TGTGCCAGCAGTCCCGCGTCTCAAGAGACCCAGTACTTC.

The table lists this clonotype with many counts. The chain is built from TRBV28 and TRBJ2-1, with D possibly matching TRBD1 (6 bases). The CDR3 contains 14 residues. V was cut by 1 base and J by 12 bases, with 16 bases left in between. CDR1 is MDHEN and CDR2 is SYDVKM in the germline V gene. CDR3 in amino acids: CASSLYPQGPGQFF. The CDR3, as DNA: TGTGCCAGCAGTTTATACCCACAGGGCCCAGGGCAGTTCTTC.

This clonotype was observed at least ten times. The chain recombines TRBV28 with TRBJ2-3; D unclear. Germline values: CDR1 MDHEN, CDR2 SYDVKM. Trimming removed 9 bases from V and 2 bases from J, with 9 bases in between. This CDR3 is 12 amino acids long. CDR3 nucleotide sequence: TGTGCCAGGAGCAGTATCACAGATACGCAGTATTTT. Translation: CARSSITDTQYF.

This clonotype was observed at least ten times. This chain connects TRBV27 to TRBJ2-3, with D unresolved. Trimming shortened V by 3 bases and J by 4 bases, and 5 bases separated the two germline ends. Germline values: CDR1 MNHEY, CDR2 SMNVEV (reference sequence). The CDR3 runs 12 residues. The CDR3 sequence is CASSLRSDTQYF. Here the CDR3 DNA reads TGTGCCAGCAGTTTGCGTTCAGATACGCAGTATTTT.